This T cell receptor beta chain was documented in a study of T cells expressing NK-cell markers (dated by TCRdb to 2018 to 2020). The study in broad terms: Fewer than ten donors provided sorted CD3+CD56+NKG2C+, CD3+CD56+NKG2C- and CD3+CD56-NKG2C+ T-cell subsets, whose TCR beta-chain repertoires were profiled. Among the eight sequenced donors, seven were HCMV-seropositive and one was HCMV-seronegative. The study sequenced eight donors, all healthy volunteers chosen at random: three men and five women. Libraries were sequenced as 2 x 150 bp reads on Illumina HiSeq 2000/2500, MiSeq or NextSeq.

The CDR1 and CDR2 encoded by the germline V gene (reference sequence) are LNHNV and YYDKDF. The cysteine opens and the phenylalanine closes a CDR3 of 15 amino acids. No DNA is listed. To determine HCMV serostatus, a commercial ELISA kit was used to detect HCMV-specific IgG in serum. Ficoll density gradient centrifugation was used to isolate peripheral blood mononuclear cells from blood. Sequencing instrument: Illumina HiSeq 2000. TCR beta cDNA libraries were prepared using 5'RACE template switching, which introduced a universal primer site and unique molecular identifiers. Synthesis of cDNA was primed from the TCR beta constant segment and was followed by two consecutive PCR amplification steps. The authors' analysis ran thus. MIGEC handled demultiplexing of the reads and grouping by UMI, while MiTCR was used to assemble and quantify clonotypes. To exclude erroneous sequences, any TCR cDNA sequence not supported by at least two reads was discarded. The tcR package was used for downstream repertoire analysis, and clonotypes were matched between fractions using CDR3 nucleotide sequence together with V segment. Antigen specificity was annotated against VDJdb with VDJmatch, allowing one amino acid substitution in CDR3. Reads reprocessed by TCRdb are summarized as one entry per CDR3 protein sequence, and DNA is absent. Here the V and J calls rest on TCRdb's processing, not on the authors' analysis. The sample table gives 500,000 to 700,000 distinct CDR3 sequences. The top ten clones comprise roughly 3.5% of the sample.

A remark on this clonotype: Its antigen is unknown.

Broad study findings and their caveats: Those dominant clonotypes were again the most abundant among CD3+CD56-NKG2C+ cells in several donors, at about 25-65%. In more than 5 donors, the dominant CD3+CD56+NKG2C+ clonotypes ranked among the top 10 CD8+ clonotypes, making up about 1.0-8% of CD8+ T cells. It remained unclear whether the expanded NKG2C-expressing T cell clones were specific for HCMV antigens.

Sequenced input: blood T cells: a sorted CD56 or NKG2C T cell subset, CD4+ or CD8+ T cells, or bulk PBMC T cells (not recorded which). This sequence uses TRBV15 and TRBJ2-5; TCRdb outputs TRBD2, but without DNA this stays unchecked. This sequence was found in a man between 18 and 29 years old in good health. Donor details come from another sample of the same person, matched by shared clones. The CDR3 reads CATSRIGLAEETQYF.